Listed below are T cell receptor beta chains from one sample, sequenced in a study of shared clonotypes between healthy human individuals. Here immunoSEQ multiplex PCR was the method, and the copy in TCRdb shows in-frame clones only, minus some. This sample has around 1.9 million clones; over 85% occur once, and the top ten carry over 1.5%. Sequencing was carried out using naive CD8+ T cells from PBMCs. These receptors all stem from a man younger than 35 in good health. Some clones in this sample may be carry-over from other donors' samples. Both conserved end residues are part of each CDR3. D genes are given only for firm matches. Rows may omit the clone size; those that give it use once, few, many or a size class.

D	V	J	size	CDR3	DNA
TRBD2	TRBV4-1	TRBJ2-3	once	CASSLTGLAGVTDTQYF	TGCGCCAGCAGCCTCACCGGTCTAGCGGGAGTAACAGATACGCAGTATTTT
TRBD1	TRBV7-9	TRBJ2-2	.	CASSPRQGATGELFF	TGTGCCAGCAGCCCCCGACAGGGGGCTACCGGGGAGCTGTTTTTT
.	TRBV25-1	TRBJ2-2	.	CASSDAYTGELFF	TGTGCCAGCAGTGATGCCTACACCGGGGAGCTGTTTTTT
TRBD2	TRBV19	TRBJ2-1	.	CASTGGGFYNEQFF	TGTGCCAGTACGGGGGGAGGATTCTACAATGAGCAGTTCTTC
TRBD1	TRBV29-1	TRBJ2-1	.	CSTRDRDYNEQFF	TGCAGCACCCGGGACAGGGACTACAATGAGCAGTTCTTC
TRBD2	TRBV4-2	TRBJ2-1	.	CASSQDFPQRGHEQFF	TGTGCCAGCAGCCAAGATTTCCCCCAGCGGGGGCATGAGCAGTTCTTC
.	TRBV9	TRBJ1-1	.	CASSVGGDWNTEAFF	TGTGCCAGCAGCGTAGGAGGGGACTGGAACACTGAAGCTTTCTTT
.	TRBV20-1	TRBJ2-7	.	CSAEESYEQYF	TGCAGTGCCGAGGAGTCCTACGAGCAGTACTTC
TRBD1	TRBV27	TRBJ1-2	.	CASSSQGAFSYTF	TGTGCCAGCAGTTCTCAGGGGGCATTTAGCTACACCTTC
.	TRBV7-2	TRBJ2-7	.	CASSTIPQPEEQYF	TGTGCCAGCAGTACTATCCCCCAACCGGAGGAGCAGTACTTC
.	TRBV7-9	TRBJ1-2	.	CASSSAERPYGYTF	TGTGCCAGCAGCTCCGCCGAAAGGCCTTATGGCTACACCTTC
.	TRBV11-3	TRBJ1-1	.	CASSQGRFMNTEAFF	TGTGCCAGCAGCCAAGGGCGATTCATGAACACTGAAGCTTTCTTT
.	TRBV14	TRBJ2-7	once	CASSQDSSESPYEQYF	TGTGCCAGCAGCCAAGATTCTTCAGAAAGTCCCTACGAGCAGTACTTC
TRBD2	TRBV25-1	TRBJ2-2	.	CASSDLAGWLFGELFF	TGTGCCAGCAGTGACCTAGCGGGATGGTTGTTCGGGGAGCTGTTTTTT
.	TRBV28	TRBJ1-5	.	CASSLEGQPQHF	TGTGCCAGCAGTTTAGAGGGACAGCCCCAGCATTTT
.	TRBV28	TRBJ2-2	once	CASSLYRVNTGELFF	TGTGCCAGCAGTTTATACAGGGTTAACACCGGGGAGCTGTTTTTT
.	TRBV30	TRBJ2-7	.	CAWSVRRTEQYF	TGTGCCTGGAGTGTACGGCGGACCGAGCAGTACTTC
.	TRBV13	TRBJ2-5	.	CASSSQGGQETQYF	TGTGCCAGCAGCTCGCAGGGGGGACAAGAGACCCAGTACTTC
TRBD1	TRBV11-2	TRBJ2-1	.	CASSADRGRNEQFF	TGTGCCAGCAGCGCGGACAGGGGGCGAAATGAGCAGTTCTTC
.	TRBV18	TRBJ2-5	.	CASSPSGQFQETQYF	TGTGCCAGCTCACCTTCAGGACAGTTCCAAGAGACCCAGTACTTC
TRBD2	TRBV6-7	TRBJ2-7	.	CASRLAGGPNTVYEQYF	TGTGCCAGCAGGTTAGCGGGAGGGCCCAACACGGTCTACGAGCAGTACTTC
TRBD2	TRBV4-1	TRBJ2-3	.	CASSPAGGPDTQYF	TGCGCCAGCAGCCCAGCGGGAGGGCCTGATACGCAGTATTTT
TRBD2	TRBV6-6	TRBJ2-5	.	CASSYLRLAGGETQYF	TGTGCCAGCAGTTACCTCCGACTAGCGGGAGGGGAGACCCAGTACTTC
TRBD2	TRBV5-1	TRBJ2-1	.	CASSGGLAGSYNEQFF	TGCGCCAGCAGCGGGGGACTAGCGGGATCCTACAATGAGCAGTTCTTC
.	TRBV6-5	TRBJ2-1	.	CASSLHGETYNEQFF	TGTGCCAGCAGTCTGCACGGCGAGACCTACAATGAGCAGTTCTTC
.	TRBV5-6	TRBJ2-7	.	CASSIGDWISYEQYF	TGTGCCAGCAGCATTGGGGACTGGATATCCTACGAGCAGTACTTC
TRBD1	TRBV11-3	TRBJ2-1	.	CASSSNRGDRDNEQFF	TGTGCCAGCAGCAGCAACAGGGGGGATAGGGACAATGAGCAGTTCTTC
TRBD1	TRBV15	TRBJ2-7	once	CATSRDRGTGWEQYF	TGTGCCACCAGCAGAGATAGAGGGACAGGGTGGGAGCAGTACTTC
TRBD1	TRBV5-1	TRBJ2-7	.	CASSTGQGALYEQYF	TGCGCCAGCAGCACTGGACAGGGGGCCCTCTACGAGCAGTACTTC
.	TRBV7-9	TRBJ1-3	.	CASSLGRGPRDNGNTIYF	TGTGCCAGCAGCTTAGGGAGAGGGCCCCGGGACAATGGAAACACCATATATTTT